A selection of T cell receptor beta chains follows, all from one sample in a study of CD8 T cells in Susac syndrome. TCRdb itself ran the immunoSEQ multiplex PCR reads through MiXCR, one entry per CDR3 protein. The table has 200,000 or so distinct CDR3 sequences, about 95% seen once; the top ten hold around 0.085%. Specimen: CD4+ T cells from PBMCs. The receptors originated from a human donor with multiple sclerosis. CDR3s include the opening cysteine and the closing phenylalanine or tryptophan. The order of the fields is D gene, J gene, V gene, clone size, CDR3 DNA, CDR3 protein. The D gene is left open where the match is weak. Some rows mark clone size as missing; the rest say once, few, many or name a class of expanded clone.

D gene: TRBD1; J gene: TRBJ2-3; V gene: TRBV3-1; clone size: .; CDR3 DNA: TGTGCCAGCAGCCGGGGACAGGGCAGTTGGGATACGCAGTATTTT; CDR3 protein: CASSRGQGSWDTQYF
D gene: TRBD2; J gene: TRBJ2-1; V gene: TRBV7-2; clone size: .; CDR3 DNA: TGTGCCAGCAGCCAAATTCCTAGCGGGGTCTACAATGAGCAGTTCTTC; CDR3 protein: CASSQIPSGVYNEQFF
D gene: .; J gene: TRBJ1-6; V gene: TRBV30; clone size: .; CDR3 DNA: TGTGCCTGGAGTGCGGACACCTATAATTCACCCCTCCACTTT; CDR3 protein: CAWSADTYNSPLHF
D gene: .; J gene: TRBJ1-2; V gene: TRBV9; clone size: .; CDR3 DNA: TGTGCCAGCAGCGATTCATACAGGGCACTTAACTATGGCTACACCTTC; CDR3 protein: CASSDSYRALNYGYTF
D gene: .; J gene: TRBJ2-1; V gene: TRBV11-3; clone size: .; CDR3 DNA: TGTGCCAGCAGCTTAGATCCCTTGGGCAATGAGCAGTTCTTC; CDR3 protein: CASSLDPLGNEQFF
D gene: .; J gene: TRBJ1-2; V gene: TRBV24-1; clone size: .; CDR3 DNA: TGTGCCACCAGTGATTTTGGGGGGGATGGCTACACCTTC; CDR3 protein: CATSDFGGDGYTF
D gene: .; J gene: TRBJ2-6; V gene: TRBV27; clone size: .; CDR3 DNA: TGTGCCAGTCAGTACTCTGGGGCCAACGTCCTGACTTTC; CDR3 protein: CASQYSGANVLTF
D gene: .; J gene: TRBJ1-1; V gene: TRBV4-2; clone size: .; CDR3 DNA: TGTGCCAGCAGCCAAGATCCCAGGGCTCGGGACACTGAAGCTTTCTTT; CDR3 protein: CASSQDPRARDTEAFF
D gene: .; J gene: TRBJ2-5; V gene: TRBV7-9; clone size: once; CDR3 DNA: TGTGCCAGCAGCTCGCCGGGGGCCCGGGAGACCCAGTACTTC; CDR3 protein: CASSSPGARETQYF
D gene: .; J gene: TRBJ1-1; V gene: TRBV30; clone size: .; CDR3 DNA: TGTGCCTGGATGGACGGCAGGGGGAACACTGAAGCTTTCTTT; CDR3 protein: CAWMDGRGNTEAFF
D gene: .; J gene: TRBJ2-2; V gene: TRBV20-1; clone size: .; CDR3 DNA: TGCAGTGCTAGAGCGGGAGCGAACACCGGGGAGCTGTTTTTT; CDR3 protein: CSARAGANTGELFF
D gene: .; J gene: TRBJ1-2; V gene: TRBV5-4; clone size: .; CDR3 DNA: TGTGCCAGCAGCTTGGCGCGGGAAAACGATGGCTACACCTTC; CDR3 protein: CASSLARENDGYTF
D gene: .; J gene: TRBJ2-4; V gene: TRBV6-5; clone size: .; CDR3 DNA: TGTGCCAGCACTCGACTCGGGAGTCCGGACATTCAGTACTTC; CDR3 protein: CASTRLGSPDIQYF
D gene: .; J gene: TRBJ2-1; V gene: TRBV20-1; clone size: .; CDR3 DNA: TGCAGTGCTAGAGAGCCGCGGGGGCGGGTAAATGAGCAGTTCTTC; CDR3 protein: CSAREPRGRVNEQFF
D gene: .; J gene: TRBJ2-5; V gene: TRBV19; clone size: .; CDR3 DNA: TGTGCCAGTAGTAGACGGACGGATGGGGAGACCCAGTACTTC; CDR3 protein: CASSRRTDGETQYF
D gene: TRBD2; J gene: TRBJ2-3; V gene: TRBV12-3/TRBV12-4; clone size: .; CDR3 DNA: TGTGCCAGCAGTTTAAGGACTAGCTTCGCAGATACGCAGTATTTT; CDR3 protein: CASSLRTSFADTQYF
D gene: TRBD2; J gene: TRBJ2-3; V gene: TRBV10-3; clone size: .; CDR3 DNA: TGTGCCAGTACAGCGGGGGGGCTTATGGATACGCAGTATTTT; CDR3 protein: CASTAGGLMDTQYF
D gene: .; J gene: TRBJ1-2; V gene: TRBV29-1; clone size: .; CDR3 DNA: TGCAGCGTTGACACCCTTGGCTCCTATGGCTACACCTTC; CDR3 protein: CSVDTLGSYGYTF
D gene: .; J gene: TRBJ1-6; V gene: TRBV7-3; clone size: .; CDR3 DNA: TGTGCCAGCAGATTCGGACAACCTAATTCACCCCTCCACTTT; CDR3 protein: CASRFGQPNSPLHF
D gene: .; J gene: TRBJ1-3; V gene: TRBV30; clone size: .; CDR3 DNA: TGTGCTCGAGGGGGAAACTCTGGAAACACCATATATTTT; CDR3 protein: CARGGNSGNTIYF
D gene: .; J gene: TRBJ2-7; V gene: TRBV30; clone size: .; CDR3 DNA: TGTGCCTGGAGGCTAGCCTACGAGCAGTACTTC; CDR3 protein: CAWRLAYEQYF
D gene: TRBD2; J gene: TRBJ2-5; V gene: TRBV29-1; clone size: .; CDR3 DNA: TGCAGCGTCGATACTAGCGGGAGGGGAGAGACCCAGTACTTC; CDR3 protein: CSVDTSGRGETQYF
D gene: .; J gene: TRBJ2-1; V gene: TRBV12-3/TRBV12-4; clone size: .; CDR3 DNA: TGTGCCAGCAGTTTAGCGGGGATCTACAATGAGCAGTTCTTC; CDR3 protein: CASSLAGIYNEQFF
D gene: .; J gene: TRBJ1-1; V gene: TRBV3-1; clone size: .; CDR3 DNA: TGTGCCAGCAGCCGGGCGGGGAGTGGGAACACTGAAGCTTTCTTT; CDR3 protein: CASSRAGSGNTEAFF
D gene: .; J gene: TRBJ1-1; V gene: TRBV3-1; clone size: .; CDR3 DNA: TGTGCCAGCAGCTACAACGATAATCGAGGGGAAGCTTTCTTT; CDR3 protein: CASSYNDNRGEAFF
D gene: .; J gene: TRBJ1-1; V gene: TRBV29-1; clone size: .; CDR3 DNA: TGCAGCGTTGGGCCGAAGAGAAGAGCTTTCTTT; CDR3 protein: CSVGPKRRAFF
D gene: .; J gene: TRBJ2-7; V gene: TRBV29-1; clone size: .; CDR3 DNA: TGCAGCGTTCGGTCTCCACACGGTGGCTCCTACGAGCAGTACTTC; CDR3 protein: CSVRSPHGGSYEQYF
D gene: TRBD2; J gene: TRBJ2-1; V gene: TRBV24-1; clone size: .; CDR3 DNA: TGTGCCACCAGTGACTCGACTAGCGGGAGTAGAAATGAGCAGTTCTTC; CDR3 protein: CATSDSTSGSRNEQFF
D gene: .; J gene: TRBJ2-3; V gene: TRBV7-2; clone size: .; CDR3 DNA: TGTGCCAGCAGCCCCCCTCCGGGGGTGTGGGGCACAGATACGCAGTATTTT; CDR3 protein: CASSPPPGVWGTDTQYF
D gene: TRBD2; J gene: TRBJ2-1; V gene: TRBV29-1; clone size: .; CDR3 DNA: TGCAGCGCGGGACTAGCGGGGATCAATGAGCAGTTCTTC; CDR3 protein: CSAGLAGINEQFF
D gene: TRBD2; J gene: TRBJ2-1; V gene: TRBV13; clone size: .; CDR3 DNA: TGTGCCAGCAGAACCTCGACTAGCGGCTACAAAGGGAATGAGCAGTTCTTC; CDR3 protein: CASRTSTSGYKGNEQFF
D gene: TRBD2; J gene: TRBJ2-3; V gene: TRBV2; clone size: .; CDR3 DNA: TGTGCCAGCGGGGCGGGAGGCAGCACAGATACGCAGTATTTT; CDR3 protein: CASGAGGSTDTQYF
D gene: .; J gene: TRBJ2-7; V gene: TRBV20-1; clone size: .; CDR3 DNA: TGCAGTGCTAGTTCACTCGCGGGGGAGCAGTACTTC; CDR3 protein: CSASSLAGEQYF
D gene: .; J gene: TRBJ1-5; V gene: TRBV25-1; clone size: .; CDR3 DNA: TGTGCCATTGGGAATGATCAGCCCCAGCATTTT; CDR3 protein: CAIGNDQPQHF
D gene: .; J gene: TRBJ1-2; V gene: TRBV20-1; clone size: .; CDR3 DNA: TGCAGTGCTCGGACAGCAGCTAACTATGGCTACACCTTC; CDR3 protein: CSARTAANYGYTF
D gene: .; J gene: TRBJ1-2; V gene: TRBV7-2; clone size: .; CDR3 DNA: TGTGCCAGCAGCCTCGACGGGGATCATGGCTACACCTTC; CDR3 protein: CASSLDGDHGYTF
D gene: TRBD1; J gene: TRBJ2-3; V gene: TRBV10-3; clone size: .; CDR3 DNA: TGTGCCATCGAGGGAAGGGGGCAAGATACGCAGTATTTT; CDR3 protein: CAIEGRGQDTQYF
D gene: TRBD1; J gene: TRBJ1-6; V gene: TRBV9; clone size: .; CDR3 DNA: TGTGCCAGCAGCGTAAAGGGGGACAGGTCGACTCCCCTCCACTTT; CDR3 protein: CASSVKGDRSTPLHF
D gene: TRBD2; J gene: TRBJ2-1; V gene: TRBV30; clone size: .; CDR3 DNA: TGTGCCTGGAAACTAGCGACTGAGCAGTTCTTC; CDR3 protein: CAWKLATEQFF
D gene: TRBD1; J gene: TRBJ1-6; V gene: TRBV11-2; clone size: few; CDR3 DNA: TGTGCCAGCAGCGACCGGGACAGCTATTCACCCCTCCACTTT; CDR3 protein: CASSDRDSYSPLHF
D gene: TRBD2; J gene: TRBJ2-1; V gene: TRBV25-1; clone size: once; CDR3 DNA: TGTGCCAGCAGTAATAGCGGGAGGGCCGCTGAGCAGTTCTTC; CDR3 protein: CASSNSGRAAEQFF
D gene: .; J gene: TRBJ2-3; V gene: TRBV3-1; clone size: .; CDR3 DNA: TGTGCCAGCAGCCAAGACTCGAGGGATACGCAGTATTTT; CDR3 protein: CASSQDSRDTQYF
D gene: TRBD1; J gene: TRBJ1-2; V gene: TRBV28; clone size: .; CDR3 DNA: TGTGCCAGCACCATCGGGACAGGGGCCGGGGAAACCTTC; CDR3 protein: CASTIGTGAGETF
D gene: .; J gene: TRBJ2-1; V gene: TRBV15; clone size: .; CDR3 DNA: TGTGCCACCAGCCAGGGGAGGAACAATGAGCAGTTCTTC; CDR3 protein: CATSQGRNNEQFF
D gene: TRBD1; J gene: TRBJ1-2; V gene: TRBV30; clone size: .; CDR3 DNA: TGTGCCTTGCCGGGACAGGGAGCCTATGGCTACACCTTC; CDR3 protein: CALPGQGAYGYTF
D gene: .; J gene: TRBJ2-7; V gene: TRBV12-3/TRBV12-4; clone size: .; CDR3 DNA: TGTGCCAGCAGTTTGGGCCACGAGCAGTACTTC; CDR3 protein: CASSLGHEQYF
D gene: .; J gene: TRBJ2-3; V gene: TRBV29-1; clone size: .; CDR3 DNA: TGCAGCGTTGAAGTGGTGGCAGATACGCAGTATTTT; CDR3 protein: CSVEVVADTQYF
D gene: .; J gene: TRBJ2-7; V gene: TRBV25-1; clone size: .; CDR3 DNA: TGTGCCAGCAGTGAGCGGATCACGCCCTACGAGCAGTACTTC; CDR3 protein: CASSERITPYEQYF
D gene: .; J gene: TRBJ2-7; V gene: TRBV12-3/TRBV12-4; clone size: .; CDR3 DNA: TGTGCCAGCAGTTCCCGGGGGACCCCAGAGGGGTACTTC; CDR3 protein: CASSSRGTPEGYF
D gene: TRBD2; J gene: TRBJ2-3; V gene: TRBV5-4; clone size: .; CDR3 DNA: TGTGCCAGCAGCTTGGCGGGCGGGGGGGCAGATACGCAGTATTTT; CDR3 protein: CASSLAGGGADTQYF
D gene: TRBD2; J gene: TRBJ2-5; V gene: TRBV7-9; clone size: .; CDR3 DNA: TGTGCCAGCAGACCTAGCGGGGCGTACCAAGAGACCCAGTACTTC; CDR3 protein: CASRPSGAYQETQYF